The clone carrying this TCR beta chain was counted a few times. These data belong to a study of technical replicates of blood from a few donors. Germline CDR1 is MNHNS and CDR2 is SASEGT. Losses at the gene ends were 4 bases for V and 5 bases for J; bases not matched to a gene: 2. The CDR3 has 13 residues. The repertoire was sequenced with immunoSEQ multiplex PCR; TCRdb's copy has only in-frame clones and lacks some. This sample has around 81,000 clones, with over 75% found just once. The sequenced material came from PBMCs. The J gene is TRBJ1-5, the V gene TRBV6-1; TRBD1 aligns across 7 bases. The TCR originated in a human donor in good health. Some clones in this sample may be carry-over from other donors' samples. In nucleotides, the CDR3 is TGTGCCAGCAGTGCAACAGGGGATCAGCCCCAGCATTTT. This codes for CASSATGDQPQHF.